This T cell receptor (beta chain) was sequenced during a study of control samples from healthy donors and cancer patients (TCRdb year 2020). The cysteine opens and the phenylalanine closes a CDR3 of 15 amino acids. The CDR3 DNA has 45 bases and is translated from base 1. The germline V gene (reference sequence) specifies MNHEY as CDR1 and SMNVEV as CDR2. Here V drops 5 bases and J drops 3 bases, and the junction holds 5 bases not matched to any gene. Libraries were prepared through the immunoSEQ multiplex PCR assay. Sourced from immuneACCESS, this table was stored by TCRdb with only in-frame sequences that have V and J called. A share of the clones is absent; for the studies checked, an unresolved V gene accounts for under half, and the remainder has no known explanation. The sample data list about 76,000 clones, and around 90% of these were observed just once. The ten largest clones take up about 9.9% of the sample.

A remark on this clone: What this receptor recognizes is not known. Base qualities are not provided; no much larger clone lies one nucleotide away.

The material sequenced was PBMCs. The V gene is TRBV27 and the J gene is TRBJ1-2, and TRBD1 aligns with 11 junction nucleotides. This receptor was identified in a woman aged 45-59 years with colorectal cancer. In nucleotide form, the sequence is TGTGCCAGCAGTCCTCGGACAGGGGGCGACTATGGCTACACCTTC. Its amino acids are CASSPRTGGDYGYTF.